This TCR beta chain derives from a study of T cell clonality in common variable immunodeficiency. Study-level findings and limits: CVID subjects showed higher TCRbeta clonality than healthy controls.

Both groups were predominantly of Caucasian heritage. Each donor provided roughly 4.5 to 8 ml of heparinized whole blood. Control and CVID samples contributed equal amounts of genomic DNA. Data came from immunoSEQ multiplex PCR; TCRdb stores just in-frame clones and leaves some out. This sample has about 74,000 clones, each found more than once. The sample holds many counts of this clone. Antigen unknown. The read comes to an end 3 residues before the CDR3 does, leaving the germline J gene to fill in the end. The CDR3 length is 16 residues. Unmatched junction bases numbered 2, after V lost 3 bases and J lost 3 bases. Germline V gene data show CDR1 as SGHRS and CDR2 as YFSETQ.

This chain connects TRBV5-1 to TRBJ2-1; 14 nucleotides match TRBD2. This sequence originates from a person aged 18 to 70 in good health. Sequences were obtained from peripheral blood mononuclear cells. The CDR3 loop reads CASSSGLAGDYNEQFF. The DNA read from the CDR3 is TGCGCCAGCAGCTCGGGACTAGCGGGGGACTACAATGAG.